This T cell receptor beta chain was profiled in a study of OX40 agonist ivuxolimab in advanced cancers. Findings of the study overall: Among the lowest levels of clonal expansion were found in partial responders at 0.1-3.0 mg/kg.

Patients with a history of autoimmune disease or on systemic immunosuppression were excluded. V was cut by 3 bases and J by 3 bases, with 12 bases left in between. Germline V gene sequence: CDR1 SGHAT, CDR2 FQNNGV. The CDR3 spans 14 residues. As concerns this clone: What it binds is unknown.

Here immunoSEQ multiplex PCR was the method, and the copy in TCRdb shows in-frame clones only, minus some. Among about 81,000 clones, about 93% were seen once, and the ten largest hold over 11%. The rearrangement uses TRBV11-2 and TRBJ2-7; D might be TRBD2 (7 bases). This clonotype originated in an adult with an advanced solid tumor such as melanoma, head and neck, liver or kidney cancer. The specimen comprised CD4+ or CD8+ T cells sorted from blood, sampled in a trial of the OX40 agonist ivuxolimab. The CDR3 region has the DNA TGTGCCAGCAGCTTCCGGGGGGCCAACTACGAGCAGTACTTC. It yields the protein CASSFRGANYEQYF.